This TCR beta chain was captured in a study of blood T cells in healthy people across ages. Germline CDR1 GTSNPN, CDR2 SVGIG (reference sequence). The CDR3 is 14 amino acids. V lost 2 bases, J lost 5 bases, and 15 bases lay in between. Sample-barcoded 5' priming and a J-beta primer mix drove a second PCR of 7 to 11 cycles. Each cDNA molecule was tagged by a template-switch adaptor with 12 random nucleotides. TCRdb re-called the 5' RACE reads with MiXCR, one entry per CDR3 protein. The table lists about 730,000 distinct CDR3 sequences, more than 40% of them singletons. This receptor was obtained from an older woman in good health. The chain combines TRBV30 with TRBJ2-5; D is perhaps TRBD2 (6 bases). The sequenced sample was blood. In DNA form, the CDR3 reads TGTGCCTGGAGTTTTAGCGGCCGCCGGGAGACCCAGTACTTC. This codes for CAWSFSGRRETQYF.